This T cell receptor beta chain emerged from a study of blood T cell repertoires in COVID-19. In the original analysis: Counts of nucleated cells, estimated from reference gene primer amplification, were obtained. Method: immunoSEQ multiplex PCR; TCRdb's copy keeps in-frame clones and lacks some. Clonal size and the V and J genes are those of that table, whereas D and trimming came from the DNA. The sample has about 430,000 clones, about 88% seen once; the top ten hold roughly 1.4%. Those designated as exposed participants met a COVID-19 case within 2 weeks before study entry. V shed 8 bases and J shed 1 base, with 12 bases lying between them. In germline, CDR1 is SEHNR, CDR2 FQNEAQ (reference sequence). The CDR3 totals 13 residues.

The V call is TRBV7-9, the J call TRBJ2-7; D may be TRBD1 (7 bases). The origin of this receptor is a woman under 30 who had been exposed to COVID-19. The sample taken for sequencing was PBMCs or T cells enriched from blood (not recorded which). CDR3 amino acids: CASAGQNSYEQYF. CDR3 nucleotide sequence: TGTGCCAGCGCGGGACAGAATTCCTACGAGCAGTACTTC.